These 18 T cell receptor beta chains originate from one sample sequenced in a study of cytomegalovirus exposure and HLA in healthy donors. The PCR had 60 Vbeta and 13 Jbeta primers. Sequencing was performed with immunoSEQ multiplex PCR; in TCRdb, only in-frame clones are kept and a portion is missing. The sample has around 130,000 clones, 8.5% to 10% seen once; the top ten hold 4.5% to 6%. Source material: PBMCs. The receptors stem from a man aged 40-50 years in good health and CMV-seronegative.

The V and J genes are TRBV7-8 and TRBJ2-7; 8 positions match TRBD2. Germline trimming cut 5 bases from V and 3 bases from J; bases unmatched to any gene: 12. CDR3 length: 16 residues. Germline V CDR1 and CDR2: SGHVS, FQNEAQ. The CDR3, as DNA: TGTGCCAGCAGCCGAATTGCGAGCGGGGGAAACTACGAGCAGTACTTC. The encoded protein is CASSRIASGGNYEQYF.

The table lists this clone with a few counts. The chain has TRBV7-9 and TRBJ1-1, with D unresolved. Germline V lookup: CDR1 SEHNR, CDR2 FQNEAQ (reference sequence). Trimming removed 4 bases from V and 6 bases from J, with 9 bases in between. The CDR3 loop spans 12 amino acids. The CDR3 loop reads CASSSPGAEAFF. CDR3 DNA: TGTGCCAGCAGCTCCCCGGGAGCTGAAGCTTTCTTT.

In regard to this clone: The same CDR3 is also encoded by other DNA sequences in this sample. The chain couples TRBV19 to TRBJ2-5, with D tentatively TRBD2 (6 bases). The CDR3 extends over 13 amino acids. With 5 bases removed from V and 4 bases from J, the gap between germline ends came to 11 bases. Germline V gene data show CDR1 as LNHDA and CDR2 as SQIVND (reference sequence). Written as DNA, the CDR3 is TGTGCCAGTAGTGGCAGCGGGCCAGAGACCCAGTACTTC. Translating gives CASSGSGPETQYF.

This clone turned up a few times. The rearrangement joins TRBV27 to TRBJ1-5, with D hard to call. The ends were cut back, 1 base at V and 6 bases at J, with 4 bases in the middle. This CDR3 comprises 12 residues. Germline values: CDR1 MNHEY, CDR2 SMNVEV (reference sequence). CDR3 protein: CASSLFGQPQHF. In DNA, the CDR3 is TGTGCCAGCAGTTTATTCGGTCAGCCCCAGCATTTT.

The genes are TRBV7-2 and TRBJ2-5; 7 bases agree with TRBD2. The CDR3 loop spans 14 amino acids. Germline V gives CDR1 SGHTA, CDR2 FQGNSA. Germline trimming cut 3 bases from V and 5 bases from J; bases unmatched to any gene: 6. The CDR3 is CASSFDLGGETQYF. As DNA, the CDR3 is TGTGCCAGCAGCTTCGACCTGGGAGGGGAGACCCAGTACTTC.

V usage is TRBV18 and J usage is TRBJ1-2, with TRBD1 as a possible D gene (6 bases). CDR1 and CDR2 from the germline V gene are KGHSH and LQKENI. The V gene lost 3 bases and the J gene lost 4 bases, with 15 bases spanning the gap. There are 15 residues in the CDR3. Written as DNA, the CDR3 is TGTGCCAGCTCACCTGACCCCGGGACACCCTATGGCTACACCTTC. As protein: CASSPDPGTPYGYTF.

This clone was detected only a few times. J is TRBJ2-6 and V is TRBV11-2, with unresolved D. Trimming shortened V by 0 bases and J by 0 bases, and 18 bases separated the two germline ends. The CDR3 loop spans 20 amino acids. Per germline, CDR1 SGHAT and CDR2 FQNNGV. The CDR3 region has the DNA TGTGCCAGCAGCTTAGAACTACCGGAGCGACGGTTCTCTGGGGCCAACGTCCTGACTTTC. Residues: CASSLELPERRFSGANVLTF.

V and J are TRBV7-6 and TRBJ1-1; D not certain. CDR1 and CDR2 (germline): SGHVS, FNYEAQ. V was clipped by 5 bases and J by 5 bases, with 15 bases between them. The CDR3 spans 14 residues. CDR3 region: CASSPGQLSTEAFF. In DNA, the CDR3 is TGTGCCAGCAGCCCAGGCCAGTTGAGTACTGAAGCTTTCTTT.

This clone was seen a handful of times. The chain links TRBV27 to TRBJ2-2; TRBD1 aligns across 7 bases. Losses at the gene ends were 6 bases for V and 4 bases for J; bases not matched to a gene: 5. CDR3 length: 14 amino acids. Germline CDR1 and CDR2: MNHEY and SMNVEV (reference sequence). CDR3 protein: CASSLNRGTGELFF. CDR3 sequence (DNA): TGTGCCAGCAGCCTTAACAGGGGCACCGGGGAGCTGTTTTTT.

In this sample, this clone turned up a few times. This rearrangement joins TRBV5-1 to TRBJ2-5; TRBD2 matches at 11 bases. Germline lookup yields CDR1 SGHRS and CDR2 YFSETQ. Germline trimming cut 0 bases from V and 3 bases from J; bases unmatched to any gene: 4. The CDR3 length is 16 residues. CDR3 sequence (DNA): TGCGCCAGCAGCTTGGATTTAGCGGGGGGGGAAGAGACCCAGTACTTC. As protein: CASSLDLAGGEETQYF.

As concerns this clone: Other DNA sequences within the sample encode an identical CDR3. This chain links TRBV10-3 with TRBJ1-2, with a weak D call TRBD1 (5 bases). The CDR3 is 11 residues long. With 4 bases removed from V and 8 bases from J, the gap between germline ends came to 8 bases. CDR1 and CDR2 from the germline V gene are ENHRY and SYGVKD. CDR3 sequence reads: CAISGGDGYTF. The CDR3 bases are TGTGCCATCAGTGGCGGGGACGGCTACACCTTC.

The chain uses TRBV7-9 and TRBJ1-6; unclear D gene. Germline V gene data show CDR1 as SEHNR and CDR2 as FQNEAQ (reference sequence). The CDR3 runs 14 residues. V dropped 2 bases and J dropped 8 bases, with 10 bases sitting between them. The CDR3 is CASSLLSGYSPLHF. The CDR3 nucleotides read TGTGCCAGCAGCTTATTGTCAGGATATTCACCCCTCCACTTT.

This sequence joins TRBV6-4 and TRBJ2-1; no definite D call. The V gene lost 6 bases and the J gene lost 4 bases, with 16 bases spanning the gap. CDR1 is MRHNA, CDR2 SNTAGT, per germline. This CDR3 has 15 amino acids. DNA for the CDR3: TGTGCCAGCAGCCCAGAAGCACTACTGTACAATGAGCAGTTCTTC. It translates to CASSPEALLYNEQFF.

The CDR3 here is CASSTTAGASLGEQYF. For the CDR3, the DNA is TGTGCCAGCAGCACTACAGCGGGGGCCTCTCTCGGCGAGCAGTACTTC. The chain employs TRBV5-6 and TRBJ2-7, with 8 nucleotides matching TRBD2. Losses at the gene ends were 4 bases for V and 6 bases for J; bases not matched to a gene: 15. CDR3 length equals 16 residues. Germline CDR1 and CDR2: SGHDT and YYEEEE.

This clone came up many times. The chain uses TRBV6-5 and TRBJ2-2, with D unclear. CDR3 length: 14 amino acids. V was pared by 5 bases and J by 8 bases, with 15 bases between. From germline, CDR1 is MNHEY and CDR2 SVGAGI. The CDR3 is CASSRSSAGGELFF. The CDR3 coding sequence is TGTGCCAGCAGTCGAAGCTCCGCAGGAGGGGAGCTGTTTTTT.

This clone was observed a handful of times. This rearrangement joins TRBV11-2 to TRBJ2-4, with 9 bases that match TRBD1. With V trimmed by 5 bases and J by 8 bases, 10 bases remained unmatched. Germline-derived CDR1 and CDR2 are SGHAT and FQNNGV. The CDR3 sequence is 15 residues long. The chain's CDR3 is CASSPNRGRRDIQYF. The CDR3 nucleotides are TGTGCCAGCAGCCCCAACAGGGGGCGGAGGGACATTCAGTACTTC. Complete variable domain (other parts from reference TRBV11-2 and TRBJ2-4): EAGVAQSPRYKIIEKRQSVAFWCNPISGHATLYWYQQILGQGPKLLIQFQNNGVVDDSQLPKDRFSAERLKGVDSTLKIQPAKLEDSAVYLCASSPNRGRRDIQYFGAGTRLSVL.

This clone was seen more than once but under ten times. V gene TRBV11-2 combines with J gene TRBJ1-2, with 9 positions matching TRBD1. V was pared by 5 bases and J by 0 bases, with 10 bases of the junction left unmatched. In germline, CDR1 is SGHAT, CDR2 FQNNGV. This CDR3 region has 17 residues. The CDR3 here is CASSPGTGKGANYGYTF. The CDR3 nucleotides are TGTGCCAGCAGCCCCGGGACAGGGAAGGGAGCTAACTATGGCTACACCTTC.

A few counts support this clone. This chain joins TRBV10-1 and TRBJ2-1, with TRBD1 matching 7 bases. The CDR3 consists of 15 residues. V shed 3 bases, J shed 4 bases, and the junction held 6 bases outside the gene matches. The germline V gene encodes CDR1 WNHNN and CDR2 SYGVQD (reference sequence). CDR3 loop: CASSERTGIYNEQFF. DNA for the CDR3: TGCGCCAGCAGTGAAAGGACAGGAATTTACAATGAGCAGTTCTTC.